These 19 T cell receptor beta chains were all obtained from the same sample, sequenced in a study of T cell repertoires in cytomegalovirus infection. TCRdb redid the calling of the reads with MiXCR, one entry per CDR3 protein. Found here are about 740,000 distinct CDR3 sequences, 35% of them singletons; the top ten hold about 2.8%. What was sequenced was PBMCs. These receptors all stem from a human donor in good health (CMV status not recorded). Some clones in this sample may be carry-over from other donors' samples.

A few counts support this clonotype. J is TRBJ2-1 and V is TRBV7-9; 12 bases agree with TRBD2. Germline trimming cut 2 bases from V and 7 bases from J; bases unmatched to any gene: 12. The CDR3 is 18 residues long. Germline values: CDR1 SEHNR, CDR2 FQNEAQ (reference sequence). The CDR3 nucleotides read TGTGCCAGCAGCTTACGACTAGCGGGAGTCGTTGGTGTGAATGAGCAGTTCTTC. As protein: CASSLRLAGVVGVNEQFF.

This clonotype was detected a few times. CDR3 bases: TGTGCCAGTAGTCGAGGGACAGGGCCAGATACGCAGTATTTT. Protein product: CASSRGTGPDTQYF. The chain has TRBV19 and TRBJ2-3, with 9 bases fitting TRBD1. Germline values: CDR1 LNHDA, CDR2 SQIVND (reference sequence). With V trimmed by 5 bases and J by 4 bases, 4 bases remained unmatched. The CDR3 loop spans 14 amino acids.

This clonotype was seen more than once but under ten times. This chain links TRBV7-9 with TRBJ2-6; no reliable D call. Germline assignment: CDR1 SEHNR and CDR2 FQNEAQ (reference sequence). The CDR3 sequence is 14 residues long. The V end was cut by 4 bases, the J end by 0 bases, with 4 bases between. The CDR3 here is CASSWDSGANVLTF. The CDR3 region has the DNA TGTGCCAGCAGCTGGGACTCTGGGGCCAACGTCCTGACTTTC.

This chain joins TRBV5-1 and TRBJ2-3; 7 bases align to TRBD2. The CDR3 extends over 13 amino acids. Germline V gene sequence: CDR1 SGHRS, CDR2 YFSETQ. V dropped 7 bases and J dropped 2; count of bases not matched to a gene: 4. CDR3: CASGAGNTDTQYF. The CDR3 coding sequence is TGCGCCAGCGGAGCGGGGAACACAGATACGCAGTATTTT.

This clonotype showed up just a few times. The rearrangement uses TRBV4-1 and TRBJ1-2; D is possibly TRBD1 (6 bases). This CDR3 is built from 13 residues. The germline V and J ends were trimmed by 5 bases and 2 bases, with 9 bases remaining between them. Germline loops: CDR1 MGHRA, CDR2 YSYEKL. The CDR3 region is CASSTGTNYGYTF. The CDR3 nucleotides read TGCGCCAGCAGCACAGGGACCAACTATGGCTACACCTTC.

The chain links TRBV28 to TRBJ1-2; TRBD1 aligns across 10 bases. The CDR3 spans 14 residues. The trim removed 4 bases at V and 4 bases at J, leaving 3 bases unmatched. Germline assignment: CDR1 MDHEN and CDR2 SYDVKM. In DNA, the CDR3 is TGTGCCAGCAGTTCCCGGGACAGGGGCTATGGCTACACCTTC. It codes for CASSSRDRGYGYTF.

This clonotype turned up a few times. CDR3 in amino acids: CASSPESRGAEGYTF. CDR3 DNA sequence: TGTGCCAGCAGTCCCGAGAGCAGGGGTGCCGAAGGCTACACCTTC. The J gene is TRBJ1-2, the V gene TRBV27, with a tentative D call TRBD1 (6 bases). The CDR3 runs to 15 residues. The V gene lost 5 bases and the J gene lost 8 bases, with 21 bases spanning the gap. Germline-derived CDR1 and CDR2 are MNHEY and SMNVEV (reference sequence).

This clonotype was picked up a small number of times. The chain uses TRBV12-3 or TRBV12-4 and TRBJ1-1; the D is unclear. V lost 3 bases to trimming and J lost 0 bases, with 14 bases between them. CDR3 length equals 16 residues. CDR3 DNA sequence: TGTGCCAGCAGTTTGAGGGAAGGCAGGATGAACACTGAAGCTTTCTTT. Amino acid sequence: CASSLREGRMNTEAFF.

In its sample, this clonotype was seen a few times. The genes are TRBV28 and TRBJ1-1; unclear D gene. The ends were cut back, 5 bases at V and 1 base at J, with 11 bases in the middle. Germline CDR1 and CDR2: MDHEN and SYDVKM. There are 14 residues in the CDR3. CDR3 nucleotide sequence: TGTGCCAGCAGTGTCGGCCTCAGGAACACTGAAGCTTTCTTT. This translates into CASSVGLRNTEAFF.

The chain has TRBV28 and TRBJ2-7; no definite D call. This CDR3 has 12 residues. V was clipped by 5 bases and J by 5 bases, with 10 bases between them. Germline V lookup: CDR1 MDHEN, CDR2 SYDVKM. The DNA of the CDR3 is TGTGCCAGCAGTCGCTCCGGCCACGAGCAGTACTTC. Amino acids: CASSRSGHEQYF. The full variable domain, in which reference TRBV28 and TRBJ2-7 provide the parts outside the CDR3, is DVKVTQSSRYLVKRTGEKVFLECVQDMDHENMFWYRQDPGLGLRLIYFSYDVKMKEKGDIPEGYSVSREKKERFSLILESASTNQTSMYLCASSRSGHEQYFGPGTRLTVT.

This chain links TRBV6-6 with TRBJ1-6, with TRBD1 as a possible D gene (6 bases). This CDR3 spans 16 amino acids. Per the germline V gene, CDR1 is MNHNY and CDR2 is SVGAGI (reference sequence). Trimming took 2 bases from V and 10 from J, leaving 18 bases between them. CDR3 residues: CASSYRLGGADSPLHF. The CDR3 DNA sequence: TGTGCCAGCAGTTACAGGTTAGGGGGGGCGGACTCACCCCTCCACTTT.

This clonotype came up many times. The chain has TRBV7-2 and TRBJ2-1, with D maybe TRBD2 (7 bases). Trimming stripped 3 bases from V and 6 bases from J, with 12 bases between. This CDR3 region has 14 residues. The germline V gene has CDR1 SGHTA and CDR2 FQGNSA. Here the CDR3 reads CASSFQAGANEQFF. CDR3 DNA: TGTGCCAGCAGCTTTCAGGCGGGGGCCAATGAGCAGTTCTTC.

This clonotype was picked up many times. The chain has TRBV11-2 and TRBJ1-1; no firm D call. There are 15 residues in the CDR3. V lost 5 bases and J 4 bases, leaving 17 bases between the germline ends. Germline CDR1 and CDR2: SGHAT and FQNNGV. The CDR3 protein is CASSPVGFGSTEAFF. The DNA of the CDR3 is TGTGCCAGCAGCCCCGTAGGATTCGGCTCCACTGAAGCTTTCTTT. The full variable domain, its missing parts supplied by reference TRBV11-2 and TRBJ1-1, is EAGVAQSPRYKIIEKRQSVAFWCNPISGHATLYWYQQILGQGPKLLIQFQNNGVVDDSQLPKDRFSAERLKGVDSTLKIQPAKLEDSAVYLCASSPVGFGSTEAFFGQGTRLTVV.

This sequence joins TRBV28 and TRBJ1-3; weak D call: TRBD1 (5 bases). V shed 2 bases and J shed 2 bases, with 13 bases lying between them. The CDR3 length is 16 residues. Germline V CDR1 and CDR2: MDHEN, SYDVKM. Here the CDR3 DNA reads TGTGCCAGCAGTTTAATCACAGGAACGGCTGGAAACACCATATATTTT. Encoded protein: CASSLITGTAGNTIYF.

This clonotype was detected only a few times. A much larger clone lies a single base off, so this may be a read error. This chain uses TRBV27 with TRBJ2-7; maybe TRBD2 (6 bases). CDR3 length equals 11 residues. Germline assignment: CDR1 MNHEY and CDR2 SMNVEV (reference sequence). The V and J ends lost 6 bases and 3 bases respectively, with 6 bases between them. The CDR3 region is CASRDYYEQYF. As DNA, the CDR3 is TGTGCCAGCAGGGACTACTACGAGCAGTACTTC.

This chain joins TRBV2 and TRBJ2-7; TRBD1 aligns across 10 bases. The CDR3 runs 15 residues. V lost 8 bases and J lost 3; bases outside the gene matches: 10. Germline V gene lookup returns CDR1 SNHLY and CDR2 FYNNEI. CDR3 sequence reads: CASQSGGQGNYEQYF. Here the CDR3 DNA reads TGTGCCAGCCAAAGTGGGGGACAGGGGAACTACGAGCAGTACTTC.

This clonotype was recorded a few times. The chain carries TRBV3-1 and TRBJ2-5; 7 bases are shared with TRBD2. V dropped 1 base and J dropped 2; count of bases not matched to a gene: 4. Germline loops: CDR1 LGHDT, CDR2 YNNKEL (reference sequence). The CDR3 extends over 15 amino acids. In DNA form, the CDR3 reads TGTGCCAGCAGCCAAGGAGCGGGACTACAAGAGACCCAGTACTTC. Protein product: CASSQGAGLQETQYF.

This clonotype turned up a few times. The rearrangement links TRBV12-3 or TRBV12-4 to TRBJ1-2, with D unresolved. The CDR3 length is 13 residues. Trimming took 6 bases from V and 5 from J, leaving 13 bases between them. CDR3 coding DNA: TGTGCCAGCAGCCAAGACAAGACTTATGGCTACACCTTC. Translated: CASSQDKTYGYTF.

The CDR3 nucleotides are TGTGCCAGCAGTCCCGGACTAGCGGATGTCACCGGGGAGCTGTTTTTT. Its protein is CASSPGLADVTGELFF. V gene TRBV6-2 or TRBV6-3 combines with J gene TRBJ2-2; 10 bases map to TRBD2. The germline V gene has CDR1 MNHEY and CDR2 SVGEGT. This CDR3 is built from 16 residues. V shed 5 bases and J 4 bases; nucleotides not matched to a gene: 7.